What follows describes a single T cell receptor (beta chain). Profiled with immunoSEQ multiplex PCR; TCRdb holds only in-frame clones, not every one. In the table there are about 31,000 clones, roughly 90% of which are singletons. This sample is part of a study of T cell changes during pregnancy in multiple sclerosis. Germline V gene lookup returns CDR1 MGHRA and CDR2 YSYEKL. Trimming cost V 3 bases and J 4 bases; bases outside gene matches: 8. The CDR3 runs 15 residues. This clonotype originated in a female donor with multiple sclerosis, enrolled in a pregnancy study. V and J are TRBV4-1 and TRBJ1-2; 7 nucleotides agree with TRBD1. Sequencing used CD8+ T cells from peripheral blood mononuclear cells, obtained before pregnancy. The CDR3 here is CASSHEPGTAYGYTF. The CDR3 DNA reads TGCGCCAGCAGCCACGAACCCGGGACAGCCTATGGCTACACCTTC.